This TCR beta chain was identified in a study of response to subunit inactivated influenza vaccine (dated by TCRdb to the late 2010s). Background for the entire study: Deep quantitative T cell receptor repertoire profiling was used in the study to track responses to a trivalent subunit inactivated influenza vaccine.

Libraries were prepared through RT-PCR. Data came from an Illumina HiSeq 2500. The raw public reads went through TCRdb reprocessing: fastp at Q25, MiXCR clone calling, in-frame beta chains kept. Every CDR3 protein is listed once, alongside the most common genes and DNA of its rows. For this sample the table gives 550,000 to 650,000 distinct CDR3 sequences, of which about an eighth were detected only once. 10% of the sample rests with the top ten. This clonotype was detected a few times. The target of this receptor is not known. Nothing much larger sits one base from this clone, and base qualities are not available. As encoded in the germline V gene, CDR1 is MNHEY while CDR2 is SVGEGT. Between the V and J ends, shortened by 5 bases and 5 bases respectively, the junction contains 9 bases. Counted from cysteine to phenylalanine, this CDR3 has 12 amino acids. Only the CDR3 region is kept as DNA, spanning 36 bases read in frame from base 1.

Overall study results and their limits: The authors suggested that each seasonal influenza vaccination may recruit only a limited number of new T cells.

The chain was built from TRBV6-2 or TRBV6-3 and TRBJ2-5, with the D gene uncertain. This TCR derives from a man aged 50 or older who received an inactivated influenza vaccine. Donor details come from another sample of the same person, matched by shared clones. This sample comprised PBMCs from blood, obtained on the day of vaccination. The CDR3: CASSDRAETQYF. The DNA sequence is as follows: TGTGCCAGCAGTGACCGGGCGGAGACCCAGTACTTC.